This T cell receptor (beta chain) was retrieved from a study of cytomegalovirus exposure and HLA in healthy donors. Across the whole study: From HLA-typed donors, an early data release held about 85 million unique TCRs.

In the PCR, 60 Vbeta and 13 Jbeta primers were used. Assay: immunoSEQ multiplex PCR; the TCRdb copy retains only in-frame clones and omits some. The sample shows about 140,000 clones, almost 80% of them seen only once. General study results and limits: In a later analysis, TCR beta V- and J-gene trimming was associated with a missense DCLRE1C variant. There were 160 or so TCR beta chains listed as cytomegalovirus-associated.

J was trimmed by 0 bases and V by 4 bases; bases with no gene match: 4. CDR1 and CDR2 from the germline V gene are ENHRY and SYGVKD. The length of the CDR3 is 16 residues. Regarding this clone: As yet, its antigen is unknown.

This clonotype originated in a woman in her 30s in good health and CMV-seronegative. V is TRBV10-3 and J is TRBJ2-1; 9 nucleotides align to TRBD2. Sequences were obtained from PBMCs. In DNA form, the CDR3 reads TGTGCCATCAGTGCTTTAGCGGGGGCCTCCTACAATGAGCAGTTCTTC. Its protein is CAISALAGASYNEQFF.